The clone carrying this T cell receptor beta chain was observed a few times. Its matching antigen is unknown. The source of the sample is a study of Graves' ophthalmopathy and Graves' hyperthyroidism. Regarding the study as a whole: Blood shared most expanded thyroid clonotypes above 0.001 frequency. Ophthalmopathy progression prediction by the model yielded a sensitivity of 55% to 71% and a specificity of around 72%. A 13-signature model separated ophthalmopathy from stable hyperthyroidism, roughly 86% sensitivity, 75% to 84% specificity.

RNA transcripts provided the template for amplifying TCR beta CDR3 regions. The first-round RT-PCR employed HTBI primers together with the Qiagen OneStep RT-PCR kit. A multiplex PCR was then performed as the second round. TCRdb reprocessed the multiplex PCR reads with MiXCR, giving one entry per CDR3 protein. The sample includes about 390,000 distinct CDR3 sequences, approximately 15% of them seen just once. What was sequenced was peripheral blood. The sequence was collected from a woman younger than 30 with stable Graves' hyperthyroidism.

This chain's CDR3 is CASSPLKPGEAFF. CDR3 sequence (DNA): TGTGCCAGCTCACCCCTCAAACCCGGGGAAGCTTTCTTT. This chain links TRBV18 with TRBJ1-1; D ambiguous. The V and J ends lost 3 bases and 8 bases respectively, with 13 bases between them. This CDR3 region has 13 residues. CDR1 and CDR2 from the germline V gene are KGHSH and LQKENI.